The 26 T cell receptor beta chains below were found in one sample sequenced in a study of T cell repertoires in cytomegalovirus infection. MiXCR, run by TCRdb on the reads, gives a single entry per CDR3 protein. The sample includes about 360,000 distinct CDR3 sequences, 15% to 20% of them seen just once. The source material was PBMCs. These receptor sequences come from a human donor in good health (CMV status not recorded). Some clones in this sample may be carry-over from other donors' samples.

The CDR3 protein is CASRHTRTTNEKLFF. Here the CDR3 DNA reads TGTGCCAGTAGACACACTCGCACAACTAATGAAAAACTGTTTTTT. The rearrangement links TRBV19 to TRBJ1-4; D remains unclear. Germline lookup yields CDR1 LNHDA and CDR2 SQIVND (reference sequence). This CDR3 region has 15 residues. V dropped 6 bases and J dropped 0 bases, with 11 bases sitting between them. Based on the CDR3 plus reference TRBV19 and TRBJ1-4, the full variable domain is DGGITQSPKYLFRKEGQNVTLSCEQNLNHDAMYWYRQDPGQGLRLIYYSQIVNDFQKGDIAEGYSVSREKKESFPLTVTSAQKNPTAFYLCASRHTRTTNEKLFFGSGTQLSVL.

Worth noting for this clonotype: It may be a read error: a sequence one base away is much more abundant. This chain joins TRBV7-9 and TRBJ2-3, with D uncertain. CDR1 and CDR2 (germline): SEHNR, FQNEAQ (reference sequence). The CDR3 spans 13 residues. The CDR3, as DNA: TGTGCCAGCGGGTTAGTTCCTGGAGATACGCCGTATTTT. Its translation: CASGLVPGDTPYF.

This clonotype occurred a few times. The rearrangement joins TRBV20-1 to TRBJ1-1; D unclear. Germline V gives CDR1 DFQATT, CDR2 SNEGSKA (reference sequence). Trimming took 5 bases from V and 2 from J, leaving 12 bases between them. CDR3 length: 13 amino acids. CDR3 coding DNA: TGCAGTGCTCCTAGATATTCCAACACTGAAGCTTTCTTT. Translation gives CSAPRYSNTEAFF.

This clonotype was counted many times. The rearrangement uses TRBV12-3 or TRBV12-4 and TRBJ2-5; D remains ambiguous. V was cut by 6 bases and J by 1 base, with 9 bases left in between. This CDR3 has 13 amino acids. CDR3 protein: CASRTLSQETQYF. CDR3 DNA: TGTGCCAGCAGGACTCTCTCCCAAGAGACCCAGTACTTC.

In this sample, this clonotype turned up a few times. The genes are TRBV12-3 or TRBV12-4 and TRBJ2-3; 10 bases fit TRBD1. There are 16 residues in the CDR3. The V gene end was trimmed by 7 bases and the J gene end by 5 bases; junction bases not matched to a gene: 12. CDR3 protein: CASTPSGQGPVDTQYF. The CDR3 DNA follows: TGTGCCAGCACCCCCTCGGGACAGGGGCCTGTAGATACGCAGTATTTT.

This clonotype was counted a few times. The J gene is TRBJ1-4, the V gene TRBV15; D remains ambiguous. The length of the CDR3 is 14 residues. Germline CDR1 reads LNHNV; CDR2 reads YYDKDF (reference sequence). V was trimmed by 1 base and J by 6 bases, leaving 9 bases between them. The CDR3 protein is CATSRGAFDEKLFF. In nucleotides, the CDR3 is TGTGCCACCAGCAGAGGAGCCTTTGATGAAAAACTGTTTTTT.

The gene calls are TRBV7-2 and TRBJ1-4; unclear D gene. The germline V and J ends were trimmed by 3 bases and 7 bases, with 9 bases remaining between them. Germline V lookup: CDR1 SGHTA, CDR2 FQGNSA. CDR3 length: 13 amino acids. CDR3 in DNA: TGTGCCAGCAGCTTCATAAAGGGTGAAAAACTGTTTTTT. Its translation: CASSFIKGEKLFF. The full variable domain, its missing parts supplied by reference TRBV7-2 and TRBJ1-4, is GAGVSQSPSNKVTEKGKDVELRCDPISGHTALYWYRQSLGQGLEFLIYFQGNSAPDKSGLPSDRFSAERTGGSVSTLTIQRTQQEDSAVYLCASSFIKGEKLFFGSGTQLSVL.

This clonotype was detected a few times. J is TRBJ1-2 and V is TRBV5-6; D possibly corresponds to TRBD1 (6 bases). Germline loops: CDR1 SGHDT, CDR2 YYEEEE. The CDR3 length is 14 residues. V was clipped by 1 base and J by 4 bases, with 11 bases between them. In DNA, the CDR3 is TGTGCCAGCAGCTTGCCCGGGGGCGGCTATGGCTACACCTTC. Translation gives CASSLPGGGYGYTF.

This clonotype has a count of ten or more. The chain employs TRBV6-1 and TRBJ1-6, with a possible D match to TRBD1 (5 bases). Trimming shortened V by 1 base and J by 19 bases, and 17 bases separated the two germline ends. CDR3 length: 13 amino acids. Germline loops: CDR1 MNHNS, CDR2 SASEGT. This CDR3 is CASSEVPSAGRHF. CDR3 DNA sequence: TGTGCCAGCAGTGAAGTGCCTTCAGCGGGGCGGCACTTT.

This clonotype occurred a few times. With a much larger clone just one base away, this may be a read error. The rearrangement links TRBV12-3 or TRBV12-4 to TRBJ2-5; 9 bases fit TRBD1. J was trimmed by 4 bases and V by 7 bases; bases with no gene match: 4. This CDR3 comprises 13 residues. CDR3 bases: TGTGCCAGCACCCCGGGACAGGGAGAGACCCAGTACTTC. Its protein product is CASTPGQGETQYF.

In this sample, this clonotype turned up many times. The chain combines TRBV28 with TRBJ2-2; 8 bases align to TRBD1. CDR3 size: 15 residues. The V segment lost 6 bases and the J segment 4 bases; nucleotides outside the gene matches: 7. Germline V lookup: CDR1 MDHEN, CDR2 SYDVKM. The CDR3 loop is CASSADRGGTGELFF. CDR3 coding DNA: TGTGCCAGCAGCGCCGACAGGGGTGGCACCGGGGAGCTGTTTTTT.

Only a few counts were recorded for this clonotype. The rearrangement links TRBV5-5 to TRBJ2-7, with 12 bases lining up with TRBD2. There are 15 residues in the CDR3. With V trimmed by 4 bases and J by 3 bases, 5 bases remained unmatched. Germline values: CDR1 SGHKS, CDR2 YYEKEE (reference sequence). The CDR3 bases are TGTGCCAGCAGCCCACTAGCGGGAGGTTACTACGAGCAGTACTTC. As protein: CASSPLAGGYYEQYF.

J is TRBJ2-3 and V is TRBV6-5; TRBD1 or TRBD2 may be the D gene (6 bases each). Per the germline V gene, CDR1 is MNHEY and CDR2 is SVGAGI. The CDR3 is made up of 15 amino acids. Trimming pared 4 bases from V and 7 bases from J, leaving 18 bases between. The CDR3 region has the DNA TGTGCCAGCAGTTTTCTGGCGGGACATGTGAATACGCAGTATTTT. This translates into CASSFLAGHVNTQYF.

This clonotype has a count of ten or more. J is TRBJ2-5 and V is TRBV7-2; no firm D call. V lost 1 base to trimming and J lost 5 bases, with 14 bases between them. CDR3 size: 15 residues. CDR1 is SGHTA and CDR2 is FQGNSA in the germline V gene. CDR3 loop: CASSLDSLLLETQYF. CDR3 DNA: TGTGCCAGCAGCTTAGATAGTTTGCTATTGGAGACCCAGTACTTC.

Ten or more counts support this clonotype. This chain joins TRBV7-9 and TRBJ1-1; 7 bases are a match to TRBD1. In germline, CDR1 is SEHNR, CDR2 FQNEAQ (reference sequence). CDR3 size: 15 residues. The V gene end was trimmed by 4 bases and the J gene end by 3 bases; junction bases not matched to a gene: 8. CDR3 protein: CASSSKTGMDTEAFF. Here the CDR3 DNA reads TGTGCCAGCAGCTCGAAGACAGGGATGGACACTGAAGCTTTCTTT.

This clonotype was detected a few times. The CDR3 DNA reads TGCGCCAGCAGATCAACAGGGTATACTGAAGCTTTCTTT. Translating it yields CASRSTGYTEAFF. V and J are TRBV10-2 and TRBJ1-1; tentative D call: TRBD1 (6 bases). Trimming took 6 bases from V and 5 from J, leaving 13 bases between them. The CDR3 sequence is 13 residues long. CDR1 is WSHSY, CDR2 SAAADI, per germline.

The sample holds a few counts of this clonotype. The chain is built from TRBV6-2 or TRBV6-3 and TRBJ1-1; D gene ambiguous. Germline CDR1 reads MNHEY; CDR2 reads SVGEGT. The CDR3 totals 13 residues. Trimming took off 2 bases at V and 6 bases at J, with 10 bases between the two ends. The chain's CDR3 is CASSYPTGAEAFF. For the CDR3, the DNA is TGTGCCAGCAGTTACCCCACGGGAGCTGAAGCTTTCTTT.

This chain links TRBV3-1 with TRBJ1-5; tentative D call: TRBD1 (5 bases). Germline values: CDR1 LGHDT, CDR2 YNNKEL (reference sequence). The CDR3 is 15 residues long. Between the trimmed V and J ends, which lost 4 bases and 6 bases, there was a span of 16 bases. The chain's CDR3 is CASSRDSLRGQPQHF. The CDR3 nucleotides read TGTGCCAGCAGCCGGGACTCCCTAAGGGGTCAGCCCCAGCATTTT.

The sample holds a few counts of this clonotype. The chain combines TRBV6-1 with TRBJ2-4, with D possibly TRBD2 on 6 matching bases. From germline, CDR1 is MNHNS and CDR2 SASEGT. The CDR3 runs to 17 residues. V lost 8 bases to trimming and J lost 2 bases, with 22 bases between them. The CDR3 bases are TGTGCCAGCTCAAGGATCGGGGGAACCGACTCCAAAAACATTCAGTACTTC. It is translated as CASSRIGGTDSKNIQYF.

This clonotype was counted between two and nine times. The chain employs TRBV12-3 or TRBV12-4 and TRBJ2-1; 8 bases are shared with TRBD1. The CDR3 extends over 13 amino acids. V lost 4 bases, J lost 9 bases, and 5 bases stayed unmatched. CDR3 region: CASSYGRGREQFF. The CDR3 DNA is TGTGCCAGCAGTTACGGCAGGGGGCGTGAGCAGTTCTTC.

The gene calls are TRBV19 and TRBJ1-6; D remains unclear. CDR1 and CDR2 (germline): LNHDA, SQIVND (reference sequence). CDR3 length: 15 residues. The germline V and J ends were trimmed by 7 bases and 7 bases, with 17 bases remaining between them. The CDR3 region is CASTKKRTVNSPLHF. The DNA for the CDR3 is TGTGCCAGTACCAAGAAGAGGACGGTCAATTCACCCCTCCACTTT. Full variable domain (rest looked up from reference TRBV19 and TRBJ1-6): DGGITQSPKYLFRKEGQNVTLSCEQNLNHDAMYWYRQDPGQGLRLIYYSQIVNDFQKGDIAEGYSVSREKKESFPLTVTSAQKNPTAFYLCASTKKRTVNSPLHFGNGTRLTVT.

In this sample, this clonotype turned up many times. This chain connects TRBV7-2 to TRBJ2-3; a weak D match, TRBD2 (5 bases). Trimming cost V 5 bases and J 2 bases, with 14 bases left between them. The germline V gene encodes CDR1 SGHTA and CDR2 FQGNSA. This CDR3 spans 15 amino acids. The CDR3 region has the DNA TGTGCCAGCAGCCCGGCGGGCTTTTCCACAGATACGCAGTATTTT. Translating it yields CASSPAGFSTDTQYF.

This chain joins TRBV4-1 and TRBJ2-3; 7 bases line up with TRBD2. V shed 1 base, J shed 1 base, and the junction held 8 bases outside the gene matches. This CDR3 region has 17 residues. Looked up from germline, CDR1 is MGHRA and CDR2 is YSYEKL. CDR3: CASSQAVAAGGTDTQYF. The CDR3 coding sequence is TGCGCCAGCAGCCAAGCTGTGGCCGCGGGGGGCACAGATACGCAGTATTTT.

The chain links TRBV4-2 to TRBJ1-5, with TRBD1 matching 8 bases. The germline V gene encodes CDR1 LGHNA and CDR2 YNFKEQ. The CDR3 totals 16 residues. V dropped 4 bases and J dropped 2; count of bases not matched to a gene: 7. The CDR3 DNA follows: TGTGCCAGCAGCCTCCGACAGGGGATGGGCAATCAGCCCCAGCATTTT. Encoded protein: CASSLRQGMGNQPQHF.

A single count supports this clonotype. CDR3 in amino acids: CASKFKGLGAGNTYEQYF. The CDR3 DNA reads as TGTGCCAGCAAGTTTAAGGGCTTAGGTGCGGGAAACACCTACGAGCAGTACTTC. The chain recombines TRBV12-3 or TRBV12-4 with TRBJ2-7; a possible D gene is TRBD2 (6 bases). The ends were cut back, 7 bases at V and 2 bases at J, with 27 bases in the middle. This CDR3 has 18 residues.

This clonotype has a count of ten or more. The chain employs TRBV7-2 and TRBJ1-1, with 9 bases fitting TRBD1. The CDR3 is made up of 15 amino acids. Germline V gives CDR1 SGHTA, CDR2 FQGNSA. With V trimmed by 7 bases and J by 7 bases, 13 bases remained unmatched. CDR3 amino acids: CASTNRGPFRGEAFF. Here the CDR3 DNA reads TGTGCCAGCACTAACAGGGGGCCTTTTAGGGGTGAAGCTTTCTTT.